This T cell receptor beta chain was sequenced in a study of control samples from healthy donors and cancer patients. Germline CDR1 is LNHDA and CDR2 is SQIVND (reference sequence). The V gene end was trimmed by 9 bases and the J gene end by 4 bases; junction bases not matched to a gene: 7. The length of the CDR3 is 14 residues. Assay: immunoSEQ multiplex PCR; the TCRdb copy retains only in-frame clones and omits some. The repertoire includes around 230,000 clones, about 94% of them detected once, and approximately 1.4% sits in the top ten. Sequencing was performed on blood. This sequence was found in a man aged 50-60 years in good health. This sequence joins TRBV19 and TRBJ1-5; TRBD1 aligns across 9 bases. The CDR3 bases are TGTGCCAGCAGCCGGGACAGGGTGAATCAGCCCCAGCATTTT. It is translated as CASSRDRVNQPQHF.